The T cell receptor beta chain under discussion was sequenced for a study of human T cells and chemical hapten exposure. The study used a library that attached unique molecular identifiers to individual cDNA molecules. A single record per CDR3 protein comes from TCRdb applying MiXCR to the RACE reads. Among more than 250,000 distinct CDR3 sequences listed, 7.5% to 10% were seen once. This CDR3 is built from 14 residues. Germline CDR1 reads GTSNPN; CDR2 reads SVGIG (reference sequence). V shed 8 bases and J shed 5 bases, with 19 bases lying between them. This clonotype has only a few counts. Time point denoted: pre-sensitization, week 0. Treatment described: therapeutic diphenylcyclopropenone sensitization with weekly scalp DPC.

The sequence was obtained from a woman aged 40-49 years with alopecia areata. Some clones in this sample may be carry-over from other donors' samples. V usage is TRBV30 and J usage is TRBJ2-1; D not resolved. Specimen: whole blood, collected in connection with sensitization to the hapten diphenylcyclopropenone (DPC). The CDR3 bases are TGTGCCAGCCCCTCGGGCCCAGGAGACAATGAGCAGTTCTTC. As protein: CASPSGPGDNEQFF. Filled out from reference TRBV30 and TRBJ2-1, the complete variable domain reads SQTIHQWPATLVQPVGSPLSLECTVEGTSNPNLYWYRQAAGRGLQLLFYSVGIGQISSEVPQNLSASRPQDRQFILSSKKLLLSDSGFYLCASPSGPGDNEQFFGPGTRLTVL.